Following are 24 T cell receptor beta chains from one sample sequenced in a study of T cell repertoires in cytomegalovirus infection. No antigen has been identified for these receptors. TCRdb re-called the reads with MiXCR, one entry per CDR3 protein. The sample includes 30,000 to 40,000 distinct CDR3 sequences, less than 60% of them seen just once. The sequences come from CD8+ T cells from cultured PBMCs, collected from culture after CMV antigen stimulation. These receptors were taken from a human donor in good health (CMV status not recorded). Some clones in this sample may be carry-over from other donors' samples.

The genes are TRBV27 and TRBJ1-6; D gene ambiguous. CDR3 length equals 15 residues. Trimming left V 7 bases short and J 6 bases short, with 16 bases between. The germline V gene encodes CDR1 MNHEY and CDR2 SMNVEV (reference sequence). The CDR3 coding sequence is TGTGCCAGCAAGTCTCGAGGACGGGTTAATTCACCCCTCCACTTT. Protein product: CASKSRGRVNSPLHF.

This sequence joins TRBV7-9 and TRBJ1-2; D is unclear. The V and J ends lost 4 bases and 2 bases respectively, with 17 bases between them. Germline assignment: CDR1 SEHNR and CDR2 FQNEAQ (reference sequence). The CDR3 runs 16 residues. The CDR3 sequence: CASSSPESRRNYGYTF. CDR3 nucleotides: TGTGCCAGCAGCTCTCCAGAGTCACGGCGAAACTATGGCTACACCTTC.

In its sample, this clonotype was seen a few times. The rearrangement links TRBV7-2 to TRBJ1-2; D gene ambiguous. This CDR3 is built from 14 residues. V lost 5 bases and J lost 7, with 17 bases in between. Looked up from germline, CDR1 is SGHTA and CDR2 is FQGNSA. For the CDR3, the DNA is TGTGCCAGCAGCGTCGTCGAGACCGCAGGTGGCTACACCTTC. As protein: CASSVVETAGGYTF.

The genes are TRBV7-2 and TRBJ2-4, with a possible D match to TRBD2 (7 bases). The germline CDR1 and CDR2 sequences are SGHTA and FQGNSA. This CDR3 contains 18 residues. V was clipped by 1 base and J by 0 bases, with 16 bases between them. CDR3 nucleotide sequence: TGTGCCAGCAGCTTAGGCCCAAGGGGGGGAGGAGCCAAAAACATTCAGTACTTC. Residues: CASSLGPRGGGAKNIQYF. Together with reference TRBV7-2 and TRBJ2-4, the CDR3 gives the full variable domain: GAGVSQSPSNKVTEKGKDVELRCDPISGHTALYWYRQSLGQGLEFLIYFQGNSAPDKSGLPSDRFSAERTGGSVSTLTIQRTQQEDSAVYLCASSLGPRGGGAKNIQYFGAGTRLSVL.

The chain has TRBV20-1 and TRBJ2-5, with TRBD2 matching 9 bases. Germline V gene data show CDR1 as DFQATT and CDR2 as SNEGSKA (reference sequence). Trimming removed 6 bases from V and 2 bases from J; junction bases left unmatched: 16. The length of the CDR3 is 17 residues. CDR3 amino acids: CSADVLAGTDTQETQYF. In DNA, the CDR3 is TGCAGTGCCGATGTCCTAGCGGGAACCGATACACAAGAGACCCAGTACTTC.

Concerning this clonotype itself: Relative to the germline gene, one junction end is altered; a read error may explain this. V usage is TRBV5-3 and J usage is TRBJ2-7, with 13 bases identical to TRBD2. TRBV5-3 falls under the ORF class, with uncertain function. The CDR3 is 18 residues long. The CDR3 here is CASSLGTRTSGSSYEQYF. The CDR3 DNA reads TGTGCCAGCAGCTTGGGGACCCGGACTAGCGGGAGCTCCTACGAGCAGTACTTC.

The rearrangement uses TRBV27 and TRBJ1-3; unclear D gene. With 6 bases removed from V and 0 bases from J, the gap between germline ends came to 9 bases. Germline V gene sequence: CDR1 MNHEY, CDR2 SMNVEV (reference sequence). CDR3 length: 14 amino acids. The CDR3 loop reads CASRKLSSGNTIYF. The CDR3 DNA sequence: TGTGCCAGCAGGAAACTGAGCTCTGGAAACACCATATATTTT.

The V call is TRBV3-1, the J call TRBJ2-7, with TRBD2 matching over 9 bases. Germline trimming cut 0 bases from V and 2 bases from J; bases unmatched to any gene: 5. The CDR3 length is 16 residues. Germline V gene data show CDR1 as LGHDT and CDR2 as YNNKEL (reference sequence). CDR3 DNA: TGTGCCAGCAGCCAAGACCGTAGCGGGAGACCCTACGAGCAGTACTTC. It encodes CASSQDRSGRPYEQYF.

The chain combines TRBV12-3 or TRBV12-4 with TRBJ2-1, with 7 bases lining up with TRBD1. The CDR3 covers 15 residues. After removal of 3 bases from V and 4 bases from J, the junction contained 6 bases not matched to a gene. DNA for the CDR3: TGTGCCAGCAGTTTCTCAGGGGGACGGTACAATGAGCAGTTCTTC. It is translated as CASSFSGGRYNEQFF.

V and J are TRBV2 and TRBJ1-2, with D unclear. V lost 2 bases and J lost 3, with 13 bases in between. Looked up from germline, CDR1 is SNHLY and CDR2 is FYNNEI. The CDR3 contains 15 residues. CDR3: CASSESGWGYYGYTF. In nucleotides, the CDR3 is TGTGCCAGCAGTGAAAGTGGGTGGGGATACTATGGCTACACCTTC.

This clonotype was counted a few times. The V call is TRBV28, the J call TRBJ2-7, with TRBD2 matching over 12 bases. In germline, CDR1 is MDHEN, CDR2 SYDVKM. This CDR3 contains 16 residues. Unmatched junction bases numbered 7, after V lost 5 bases and J lost 2 bases. CDR3 loop: CASSPGLAGSPYEQYF. The CDR3 DNA reads as TGTGCCAGCAGTCCCGGACTAGCGGGATCACCCTACGAGCAGTACTTC.

The CDR3 spells CASSPWIPTDTQYF. The DNA for the CDR3 is TGTGCCAGCTCACCATGGATTCCGACAGATACGCAGTATTTT. V usage is TRBV18 and J usage is TRBJ2-3; no clear D gene. Germline lookup yields CDR1 KGHSH and CDR2 LQKENI. CDR3 length: 14 residues. With 2 bases removed from V and 3 bases from J, the gap between germline ends came to 9 bases.

In its sample, this clonotype was seen many times. The rearrangement joins TRBV20-1 to TRBJ2-1; the match to TRBD2 covers 10 bases. V trimming: 3 bases; J trimming: 3 bases; junction bases outside the gene matches: 8. The CDR3 is made up of 16 amino acids. Germline assignment: CDR1 DFQATT and CDR2 SNEGSKA (reference sequence). The DNA for the CDR3 is TGCAGTGCTAGTGGTCTTAGCGGGAGGCTCTACAATGAGCAGTTCTTC. It is translated as CSASGLSGRLYNEQFF.

The V and J genes are TRBV11-2 and TRBJ2-1, with D maybe TRBD2 (7 bases). CDR1 and CDR2 from the germline V gene are SGHAT and FQNNGV. V was cut by 4 bases and J by 4 bases, with 17 bases left in between. This CDR3 has 16 residues. The CDR3 region is CASSSTSGGGYNEQFF. In DNA, the CDR3 is TGTGCCAGCAGCTCTACGTCGGGGGGCGGTTACAATGAGCAGTTCTTC.

V usage is TRBV28 and J usage is TRBJ1-2; no definite D call. This CDR3 has 15 amino acids. Germline V gene sequence: CDR1 MDHEN, CDR2 SYDVKM. Trimming left V 5 bases short and J 4 bases short, with 17 bases between. CDR3 residues: CASSIPHSDGYGYTF. CDR3 bases: TGTGCCAGCAGTATCCCCCACTCAGACGGCTATGGCTACACCTTC.

The V and J genes are TRBV2 and TRBJ2-5, with 13 bases matching TRBD2. Trimming took 5 bases from V and 7 from J; bases not matched to a gene: 10. There are 16 residues in the CDR3. Germline lookup yields CDR1 SNHLY and CDR2 FYNNEI. As DNA, the CDR3 is TGTGCCAGCAGTCCCCGACTAGCGGGAGGCGCAGGGACCCAGTACTTC. Translated, it gives CASSPRLAGGAGTQYF.

This clonotype was counted between two and nine times. The chain employs TRBV7-2 and TRBJ2-6; D is unclear. V lost 0 bases and J lost 0, with 6 bases in between. Germline V gene sequence: CDR1 SGHTA, CDR2 FQGNSA. The CDR3 is made up of 16 amino acids. In DNA form, the CDR3 reads TGTGCCAGCAGCTTAGCAGGGCGCTCTGGGGCCAACGTCCTGACTTTC. Translating it yields CASSLAGRSGANVLTF.

The chain links TRBV7-3 to TRBJ2-6; tentative D call: TRBD2 (6 bases). The germline V and J ends were trimmed by 5 bases and 0 bases, with 8 bases remaining between them. CDR1 and CDR2 from the germline V gene are SGHTA and FQGTGA. CDR3 length: 15 residues. For the CDR3, the DNA is TGTGCCAGCAGCGGGCGGGACTCTGGGGCCAACGTCCTGACTTTC. Translated: CASSGRDSGANVLTF.

The gene calls are TRBV7-2 and TRBJ1-5, with a possible D match to TRBD1 (5 bases). Germline lookup yields CDR1 SGHTA and CDR2 FQGNSA. This CDR3 spans 15 amino acids. The ends were cut back, 2 bases at V and 6 bases at J, with 14 bases in the middle. CDR3 sequence: CASSLQGAQGQPQHF. The CDR3 DNA is TGTGCCAGCAGCTTACAAGGGGCCCAAGGTCAGCCCCAGCATTTT.

V and J are TRBV7-6 and TRBJ1-1; TRBD1 agrees at 9 bases. The junction had 7 bases not matched to a gene; V was cut back by 1 base and J by 4 bases. The CDR3 is made up of 16 amino acids. CDR1 SGHVS and CDR2 FNYEAQ come from the germline V gene. DNA of the CDR3: TGTGCCAGCAGCTTAGAACAGGGGGCCGCCGTCACTGAAGCTTTCTTT. Protein: CASSLEQGAAVTEAFF.

The chain combines TRBV27 with TRBJ1-2; perhaps TRBD1 as D (5 bases). Trimming stripped 3 bases from V and 4 bases from J, with 12 bases between. The CDR3 consists of 14 residues. Germline assignment: CDR1 MNHEY and CDR2 SMNVEV (reference sequence). In nucleotides, the CDR3 is TGTGCCAGCAGTTTTGCCAGGGAGACCTATGGCTACACCTTC. This gives the protein CASSFARETYGYTF.

This clonotype was seen a single time. The rearrangement uses TRBV19 and TRBJ1-2, with TRBD1 as a possible D gene (5 bases). CDR1 is LNHDA and CDR2 is SQIVND in the germline V gene (reference sequence). V was pared by 6 bases and J by 8 bases, with 22 bases between. This CDR3 is built from 15 residues. The CDR3 spells CASSRRDQIRRGYTF. The CDR3 DNA is TGTGCCAGTAGCCGCCGGGACCAAATTCGGCGGGGCTACACCTTC.

This chain connects TRBV20-1 to TRBJ2-1, with 10 bases aligning to TRBD2. The CDR3 has 18 residues. The germline V gene encodes CDR1 DFQATT and CDR2 SNEGSKA (reference sequence). V shed 2 bases and J 9 bases; nucleotides not matched to a gene: 19. The CDR3 sequence is CSARMPAGTSDVRVEQFF. The CDR3 bases are TGCAGTGCTAGAATGCCGGCCGGGACTAGCGATGTGAGGGTTGAGCAGTTCTTC.

V usage is TRBV7-4 and J usage is TRBJ1-1; D remains ambiguous. V was shortened by 5 bases and J by 1 base, with 11 bases between the two germline ends. Germline loops: CDR1 SGHVT, CDR2 SQSDAQ. This CDR3 region has 14 residues. The CDR3 sequence is CASSPTTSNTEAFF. The CDR3, as DNA: TGTGCCAGCAGCCCAACAACCTCGAACACTGAAGCTTTCTTT.